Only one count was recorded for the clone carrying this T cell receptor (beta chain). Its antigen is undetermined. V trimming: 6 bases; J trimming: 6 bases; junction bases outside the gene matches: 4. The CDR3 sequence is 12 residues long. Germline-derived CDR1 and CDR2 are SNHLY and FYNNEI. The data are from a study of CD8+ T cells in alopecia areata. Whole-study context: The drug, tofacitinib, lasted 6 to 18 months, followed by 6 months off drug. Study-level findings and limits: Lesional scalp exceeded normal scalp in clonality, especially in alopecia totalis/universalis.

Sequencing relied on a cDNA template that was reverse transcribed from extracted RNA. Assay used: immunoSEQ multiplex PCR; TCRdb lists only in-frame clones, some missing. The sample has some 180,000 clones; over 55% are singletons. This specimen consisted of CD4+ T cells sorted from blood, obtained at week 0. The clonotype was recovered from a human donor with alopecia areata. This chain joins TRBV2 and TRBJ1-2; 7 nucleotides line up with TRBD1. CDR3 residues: CASSAGGNGYTF. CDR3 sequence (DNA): TGTGCCAGCAGCGCAGGGGGGAATGGCTACACCTTC.